This entry lists 17 T cell receptor beta chains sequenced from one sample in a study of blood T cell repertoires in COVID-19 (dated by TCRdb to 2018 to 2020). Libraries were built with the immunoSEQ multiplex PCR assay. TCRdb stores this immuneACCESS table with in-frame sequences only. Part of the clones is absent; in the studies checked, under half of the shortfall reflects unresolved V genes, and no reason is known for the rest. The sample yields about 290,000 clones; 85% to 90% were counted once. Around 10% of the sample rests with the top ten. Source material: peripheral blood. The receptors derive from a woman aged 25 to 39 with COVID-19, enrolled during active disease.

This sequence joins TRBV5-1 and TRBJ1-1; perhaps TRBD1 as D (6 bases). The CDR3 covers 15 residues. Trimming pared 2 bases from V and 8 bases from J, leaving 19 bases between. CDR1 and CDR2 (germline): SGHRS, YFSETQ. Here the CDR3 reads CASSLGHRVIGEAFF. DNA of the CDR3: TGCGCCAGCAGCTTAGGGCACAGGGTAATCGGAGAAGCTTTCTTT.

V usage is TRBV20-1 and J usage is TRBJ1-6, with 7 bases lining up with TRBD1. With 3 bases clipped from V and 6 bases from J, the junction kept 5 bases outside the gene matches. Germline CDR1 DFQATT, CDR2 SNEGSKA (reference sequence). The CDR3 covers 14 residues. The CDR3: CSASPDRANSPLHF. CDR3 nucleotides: TGCAGTGCTAGTCCCGACAGGGCTAATTCACCCCTCCACTTT.

This chain joins TRBV7-6 and TRBJ1-2, with 9 bases identical to TRBD1. The V segment lost 2 bases and the J segment 4 bases; nucleotides outside the gene matches: 8. This CDR3 is 16 amino acids long. CDR1 SGHVS and CDR2 FNYEAQ come from the germline V gene. The CDR3 protein is CASSLYEGTGTYGYTF. CDR3 DNA: TGTGCCAGCAGCTTATACGAAGGGACAGGGACCTATGGCTACACCTTC. Drawing the rest from reference TRBV7-6 and TRBJ1-2, the complete variable domain is GAGVSQSPRYKVTKRGQDVALRCDPISGHVSLYWYRQALGQGPEFLTYFNYEAQQDKSGLPNDRFSAERPEGSISTLTIQRTEQRDSAMYRCASSLYEGTGTYGYTFGSGTRLTVV.

This clone was counted only a few times. This chain links TRBV5-5 with TRBJ2-5; 7 bases agree with TRBD1. CDR3 length: 13 amino acids. Germline V gene data show CDR1 as SGHKS and CDR2 as YYEKEE (reference sequence). With 4 bases clipped from V and 3 bases from J, the junction kept 3 bases outside the gene matches. The chain's CDR3 is CASSRQGEETQYF. CDR3 nucleotide sequence: TGTGCCAGCAGCCGACAGGGAGAAGAGACCCAGTACTTC. The entire variable domain, with the rest obtained from reference TRBV5-5 and TRBJ2-5, is as follows: DAGVTQSPTHLIKTRGQQVTLRCSPISGHKSVSWYQQVLGQGPQFIFQYYEKEERGRGNFPDRFSARQFPNYSSELNVNALLLGDSALYLCASSRQGEETQYFGPGTRLLVL.

This clone appeared a single time. This chain links TRBV7-9 with TRBJ2-4, with unresolved D. CDR1 is SEHNR, CDR2 FQNEAQ, per germline (reference sequence). The length of the CDR3 is 13 residues. V was cut by 5 bases and J by 1 base, with 6 bases left in between. CDR3 amino acids: CASSDGAKNIQYF. CDR3 nucleotide sequence: TGTGCCAGCAGCGACGGGGCCAAAAACATTCAGTACTTC.

The rearrangement links TRBV6-2 or TRBV6-3 to TRBJ1-6, with a possible D match to TRBD1 (6 bases). Trimming took 2 bases from V and 9 from J, leaving 14 bases between them. The CDR3 has 15 residues. Germline CDR1 reads MNHEY; CDR2 reads SVGEGT. The DNA of the CDR3 is TGTGCCAGCAGTTACCCGACAGCCAGGGGTTCACCCCTCCACTTT. This encodes CASSYPTARGSPLHF.

The CDR3 loop reads CASSQVGRGHYGYTF. Here the CDR3 DNA reads TGCGCCAGCAGCCAAGTGGGCAGGGGGCACTATGGCTACACCTTC. The chain is built from TRBV4-1 and TRBJ1-2; TRBD1 matches at 8 bases. The CDR3 spans 15 residues. Per the germline V gene, CDR1 is MGHRA and CDR2 is YSYEKL. Losses at the gene ends were 1 base for V and 3 bases for J; bases not matched to a gene: 4.

The V call is TRBV5-1, the J call TRBJ1-2, with 7 positions matching TRBD1. V dropped 4 bases and J dropped 4; count of bases not matched to a gene: 10. The CDR3 extends over 15 amino acids. Germline V gives CDR1 SGHRS, CDR2 YFSETQ. This chain's CDR3 is CASSEMTGSGYGYTF. The CDR3 bases are TGCGCCAGCAGCGAAATGACAGGGTCGGGCTATGGCTACACCTTC.

The chain links TRBV4-1 to TRBJ2-4; perhaps TRBD1 as D (5 bases). The CDR3 is 14 amino acids. Trimming removed 2 bases from V and 8 bases from J, with 13 bases in between. Germline CDR1 is MGHRA and CDR2 is YSYEKL. The CDR3 region has the DNA TGCGCCAGCAGCCAAATCTGGGGCCCGGACATTCAGTACTTC. Its protein is CASSQIWGPDIQYF.

This clone was counted at least ten times. The V and J genes are TRBV5-1 and TRBJ2-2, with 9 positions matching TRBD1. The CDR3 extends over 17 amino acids. Looked up from germline, CDR1 is SGHRS and CDR2 is YFSETQ. Losses at the gene ends were 4 bases for V and 3 bases for J; bases not matched to a gene: 10. DNA of the CDR3: TGCGCCAGCAGCGGGGGACAGGGATACCCGTACACCGGGGAGCTGTTTTTT. Its translation: CASSGGQGYPYTGELFF.

This clone is a singleton in its sample. The CDR3 reads CASSPAEGEAFF. The CDR3 DNA reads as TGTGCCAGCAGCCCGGCGGAAGGAGAAGCTTTCTTT. The V gene is TRBV7-9, the J gene TRBJ1-1; D is undetermined. The V and J ends lost 5 bases and 8 bases respectively, with 12 bases between them. The CDR3 is 12 amino acids. CDR1 SEHNR and CDR2 FQNEAQ come from the germline V gene (reference sequence).

The genes are TRBV30 and TRBJ2-1; 11 bases align to TRBD2. The junction had 12 bases not matched to a gene; V was cut back by 8 bases and J by 0 bases. Germline V lookup: CDR1 GTSNPN, CDR2 SVGIG (reference sequence). CDR3 length: 17 residues. CDR3 loop: CAGKRLAGGYSYNEQFF. The CDR3 DNA sequence: TGTGCCGGGAAGAGGCTAGCGGGGGGCTACTCCTACAATGAGCAGTTCTTC. The complete variable domain, with remaining parts taken from reference TRBV30 and TRBJ2-1, reads SQTIHQWPATLVQPVGSPLSLECTVEGTSNPNLYWYRQAAGRGLQLLFYSVGIGQISSEVPQNLSASRPQDRQFILSSKKLLLSDSGFYLCAGKRLAGGYSYNEQFFGPGTRLTVL.

This sequence joins TRBV4-1 and TRBJ1-2; D is possibly TRBD1 (6 bases). Germline V gene data show CDR1 as MGHRA and CDR2 as YSYEKL. Between the trimmed V and J ends, which lost 2 bases and 2 bases, there was a span of 6 bases. The CDR3 has 13 amino acids. The CDR3 DNA is TGCGCCAGCAGCCAAACAGGGAACTATGGCTACACCTTC. It codes for CASSQTGNYGYTF.

The gene calls are TRBV27 and TRBJ2-3, with D possibly being TRBD2 (6 bases). V was clipped by 5 bases and J by 5 bases, with 11 bases between them. The CDR3 contains 13 residues. Germline CDR1 and CDR2: MNHEY and SMNVEV (reference sequence). This chain's CDR3 is CASSLARRDTQYF. CDR3 sequence (DNA): TGTGCCAGCAGTCTAGCGAGGAGAGATACGCAGTATTTT.

This clone was observed at least ten times. CDR3 nucleotides: TGTGCCAGCAGTGGTGCGAGGAGTAACTATGGCTACACCTTC. Amino acid sequence: CASSGARSNYGYTF. This chain uses TRBV2 with TRBJ1-2; D remains ambiguous. CDR1 is SNHLY, CDR2 FYNNEI, per germline. This CDR3 region has 14 residues. The V gene lost 4 bases and the J gene lost 1 base, with 10 bases spanning the gap. The full variable domain, completed using reference TRBV2 and TRBJ1-2, is EPEVTQTPSHQVTQMGQEVILRCVPISNHLYFYWYRQILGQKVEFLVSFYNNEISEKSEIFDDQFSVERPDGSNFTLKIRSTKLEDSAMYFCASSGARSNYGYTFGSGTRLTVV.

The CDR3 here is CASSLVLTGDGYTF. The CDR3 DNA reads as TGTGCCAGCAGCTTAGTTTTGACAGGGGATGGCTACACCTTC. The V gene is TRBV7-2, the J gene TRBJ1-2; 8 bases are a match to TRBD1. Germline CDR1 SGHTA, CDR2 FQGNSA. Trimming at V came to 1 base and at J to 6 bases, leaving 4 bases not matched to a gene. The CDR3 consists of 14 residues.

This clone was detected only once. The chain recombines TRBV20-1 with TRBJ1-6, with no clear D. The CDR3 length is 13 residues. Germline assignment: CDR1 DFQATT and CDR2 SNEGSKA (reference sequence). V was pared by 3 bases and J by 10 bases, with 13 bases between. The CDR3 here is CSASDEIRSPLHF. The CDR3 DNA reads TGCAGTGCTAGTGATGAGATCAGGTCACCCCTCCACTTT.